The entry below describes one T cell receptor beta chain. What it binds is unknown. The record originates from a study of shared clonotypes between healthy human individuals. As for the study in general: Per-donor plates numbered three CD4 naive, three CD4 memory, two CD8 naive and one CD8 memory. Study results and limitations: Blood was the sole source, and tissue repertoires probably differ. Naive subsets typically showed greater estimated richness than memory subsets.

Sequenced by immunoSEQ multiplex PCR; TCRdb stores in-frame clones only, minus some. The data show 950,000 to 1,200,000 clones, approximately 80% seen once. Sequenced input: memory CD4+ T cells from PBMCs. Subset of the sample: CD45RA-negative fraction. The receptor was isolated from a man younger than 35 in good health. Some clones in this sample may be carry-over from other donors' samples.

In DNA, the CDR3 is TGCAGCGTTGTCCTTATTGGGGCCAACGTCCTGACTTTC. Its translation: CSVVLIGANVLTF. J is TRBJ2-6 and V is TRBV29-1; unclear D gene. CDR1 and CDR2 from the germline V gene are SQVTM and ANQGSEA. This CDR3 is 13 amino acids long. V was pared by 4 bases and J by 3 bases, with 7 bases between.